Sequencing of this T cell receptor (beta chain) was carried out in a study of shared clonotypes between healthy human individuals (dated by TCRdb to about 2020). In terms of the full investigation: The cohort comprised a couple of women and a few men aged 18 to 49 years. For each donor, CD4 naive and CD4 memory were each run on three plates, CD8 naive on two plates, and CD8 memory on one plate. The study deeply sequenced blood TCR repertoires of about five healthy adults to estimate repertoire size and the extent of clonotype sharing between individuals. Different laboratories and diverse techniques were used to prepare libraries and sequence TCR repertoires, to increase sequencing depth and limit assay-specific biases. Each donor's leukapheresis produced roughly between about 0.85 and 10 billion PBMCs.

TCR CDR3 regions were amplified from genomic DNA by multiplex PCR using the deep immunoSEQ assay. For each cell subset, the extracted genomic DNA was distributed evenly across all wells of several immunoSEQ 96-well plates, and each plate served as one replicate. For sorted subsets, each replicate PCR was loaded with about 200 ng genomic DNA, equivalent to approximately 33,000 T cell genomes. The purified libraries were quantified using a Qubit 3.0 fluorometer, sized with a Bioanalyzer 2100, and then quantified again using the KAPA Library Quantification kit. Each immunoSEQ 96-well plate was sequenced on its own single-read 150-cycle Illumina NextSeq 550 flow cell. The authors processed their data as follows. The immunoSEQ output contained only junctional sequences without quality scores, so filtering could not match that applied to full-length reads. To assign V/J genes and CDR3, sequences were annotated against IMGT germline references using PyIR, a Python wrapper for IgBLAST v1.9. Reads were removed for weak V/J assignments (E-value above 1e-6), missing CDR3, stop codons, out-of-frame junctions, or ambiguous translated residues. V3J clonotypes were defined as sequences sharing an identical inferred V gene, J gene, and CDR3 amino acid sequence. Percentage overlap between repertoires was computed as shared unique clonotypes divided by the size of the smaller repertoire. Three approaches were used to assess repertoire richness: RTK rarefaction, the Chao1 estimator, and Recon v2.1 estimates of unobserved clonotypes. Generation probabilities were computed with OLGA for all TCRbeta clonotypes obtained by the gDNA method from a few donors. TCRdb holds this immuneACCESS table with in-frame rearrangements only. Some clones are missing; in checked studies, unresolved V genes explain under half, and the rest has no known cause. V, J and clone size reflect that table, while D and trimming were determined from the DNA. A total of roughly 2.2 million clones appear in this sample, approximately 95% of them only once. The top ten clones comprise under 0.45% of the sample.

Overall study outcomes, separate from this receptor: Pairwise subsampling led to the expectation that sequencing depth would affect the degree of clonotype sharing among donors. Estimated clonotype richness was generally larger for naive than for memory subsets. Approximately 5% of naive CD4, 3.5% of naive CD8, approximately 2% of memory CD4, and about 0.4% of memory CD8 clonotypes were shared across a few donors. The small number of donors limited the genetic and exposure-history diversity represented. Clonotypes shared by all four sorted-subset donors showed higher generation probabilities than non-shared clonotypes. Only blood was sampled, and tissue TCR repertoires likely differ from those in blood. Rarefaction of sorted-subset datasets indicated incomplete sequencing despite the large sequencing depth.

Comment on this clone: This clone's antigen is unknown. Base qualities are not at hand, and no much larger clone is one base apart.

Healthy HIV-negative adults with no recently reported acute infections or vaccinations were included as donors. Only Caucasian adults living in Nashville, Tennessee, USA were represented among the donors. CD4+ T cells were enriched by magnetic negative selection; naive cells were then positively selected on CD45RA, and the negative fraction formed the memory subset. After blood collection by leukapheresis, PBMCs were isolated using Ficoll-Histopaque density gradient centrifugation and then cryopreserved in the vapor phase of liquid nitrogen. Analytical flow cytometry was used to check the purity and quantity of each magnetically sorted T cell population. From each sorted fraction, genomic DNA was isolated and quantified by UV absorbance on a Nanodrop 2000c. Via the germline V gene, CDR1 is MNHNS and CDR2 SASEGT. V is shortened by 0 bases, J by 5 bases, and the region joining them spans 13 bases. Including cysteine and phenylalanine, the CDR3 has 15 amino acids. The sequence is cut down to CDR3 DNA, 45 bases in frame from base 1.

The sequence was obtained from a man between 18 and 35 years old in good health. Some clones in this sample may be carry-over from other donors' samples. The chain was built from TRBV6-1 and TRBJ2-5, with the D segment possibly TRBD1 or TRBD2, each aligning over 5 bases. Sample: naive CD4+ T cells from PBMCs. According to the study, the label for this sample's cell subset or site signals: CD45RA+ positively selected. The sequenced DNA is TGTGCCAGCAGTGAAGCTCAGGGAGTGGGGGAGACCCAGTACTTC. The encoded protein is CASSEAQGVGETQYF.